This passage covers 30 T cell receptor beta chains from one sample sequenced in a study of cytomegalovirus exposure and HLA in healthy donors (TCRdb year 2017). The library was produced with the immunoSEQ multiplex PCR assay. The multiplex PCR relied on a mix of 60 forward primers for TCR Vbeta segments and 13 reverse primers for TCR Jbeta segments. Drawn from immuneACCESS, this table holds only the in-frame rearrangements with V and J called that TCRdb kept. Clones are partly lost; checked studies trace under half to an unresolved V gene and leave the rest unexplained. In all, the sample holds approximately 130,000 clones, and around 77% of those were seen once. The ten largest clones represent roughly 5.2% of the sample. Sequenced material: PBMCs. All receptors come from a man aged 18 to 35 in good health and CMV-seropositive.

DNA of the CDR3: TGTGCCAGCAGCATAGGACAGGGGCACAATCAGCCCCAGCATTTT. Translating it yields CASSIGQGHNQPQHF. This chain uses TRBV7-2 with TRBJ1-5; 9 bases are shared with TRBD1. With V trimmed by 5 bases and J by 3 bases, 5 bases remained unmatched. Germline CDR1 SGHTA, CDR2 FQGNSA. The CDR3 contains 15 residues.

J is TRBJ2-2 and V is TRBV2, with D possibly TRBD2 on 5 matching bases. V was clipped by 5 bases and J by 0 bases, with 10 bases between them. The CDR3 covers 15 residues. Germline CDR1 and CDR2: SNHLY and FYNNEI. The CDR3 DNA is TGTGCCAGCAGTCCCCGGACTGCGAACACCGGGGAGCTGTTTTTT. Protein product: CASSPRTANTGELFF.

The J gene is TRBJ2-7, the V gene TRBV28; D is perhaps TRBD1 (6 bases). CDR1 is MDHEN and CDR2 is SYDVKM in the germline V gene. The CDR3 spans 11 residues. Trimming left V 3 bases short and J 12 bases short, with 12 bases between. CDR3 sequence: CASSLRGWLYF. CDR3 DNA sequence: TGTGCCAGCAGTTTGAGGGGGTGGCTGTACTTC.

This chain joins TRBV11-2 and TRBJ2-7; tentative D call: TRBD1 (5 bases). Germline V gene sequence: CDR1 SGHAT, CDR2 FQNNGV. The V gene lost 4 bases and the J gene lost 3 bases, with 25 bases spanning the gap. This CDR3 is built from 18 residues. The CDR3 loop is CASSSPFRRQGRFYEQYF. CDR3 bases: TGTGCCAGCAGCTCCCCGTTTAGGCGGCAGGGCCGTTTCTACGAGCAGTACTTC.

The chain couples TRBV27 to TRBJ2-1; D ambiguous. CDR1 and CDR2 (germline): MNHEY, SMNVEV (reference sequence). Trimming stripped 6 bases from V and 7 bases from J, with 10 bases between. This CDR3 comprises 12 residues. The CDR3 DNA sequence: TGTGCCAGCAGACCGGCGGTGAATGAGCAGTTCTTC. Translating it yields CASRPAVNEQFF.

The chain links TRBV7-9 to TRBJ2-4, with a tentative D call TRBD2 (7 bases). The CDR3 length is 17 residues. V was shortened by 6 bases and J by 3 bases, with 21 bases between the two germline ends. CDR1 is SEHNR and CDR2 is FQNEAQ in the germline V gene (reference sequence). CDR3 in amino acids: CASSAPKGGGVKNIQYF. The CDR3 DNA is TGTGCCAGCAGTGCCCCGAAGGGAGGGGGAGTCAAAAACATTCAGTACTTC.

To note about this clone: At one end, the junction sequence differs from germline, possibly due to a read error. Other DNA sequences in this specimen translate into the identical CDR3. The chain combines TRBV7-6 with TRBJ1-5; D is undetermined. Germline-derived CDR1 and CDR2 are SGHVS and FNYEAQ. This CDR3 is built from 15 residues. The CDR3 nucleotides read TGTGCCAGTAGCTTAGCGCCAGATGGCAATCAGCCCCAGCATTTT. It specifies CASSLAPDGNQPQHF.

The chain recombines TRBV6-1 with TRBJ1-2, with D hard to call. Germline lookup yields CDR1 MNHNS and CDR2 SASEGT. The CDR3 extends over 17 amino acids. Trimming shortened V by 0 bases and J by 4 bases, and 18 bases separated the two germline ends. The CDR3 protein is CASSEAGSRSTLYGYTF. The CDR3 nucleotides are TGTGCCAGCAGTGAAGCAGGATCCCGGAGCACCCTCTATGGCTACACCTTC.

This chain uses TRBV7-9 with TRBJ2-5, with TRBD1 matching 10 bases. The CDR3 has 16 amino acids. Germline-derived CDR1 and CDR2 are SEHNR and FQNEAQ (reference sequence). The V segment lost 4 bases and the J segment 1 base; nucleotides outside the gene matches: 6. In DNA form, the CDR3 reads TGTGCCAGCAGCTCTCAAGGACAGGGGGGCCAAGAGACCCAGTACTTC. This gives the protein CASSSQGQGGQETQYF. Together with reference TRBV7-9 and TRBJ2-5, the CDR3 gives the full variable domain: DTGVSQNPRHKITKRGQNVTFRCDPISEHNRLYWYRQTLGQGPEFLTYFQNEAQLEKSRLLSDRFSAERPKGSFSTLEIQRTEQGDSAMYLCASSSQGQGGQETQYFGPGTRLLVL.

This rearrangement joins TRBV10-3 to TRBJ1-2; maybe TRBD1 (6 bases). Germline loops: CDR1 ENHRY, CDR2 SYGVKD. The V end was cut by 3 bases, the J end by 2 bases, with 16 bases between. This CDR3 is 16 amino acids long. The CDR3 sequence: CAISDRWAGENYGYTF. DNA of the CDR3: TGTGCCATCAGTGACCGATGGGCAGGGGAGAACTATGGCTACACCTTC.

The chain links TRBV7-9 to TRBJ1-1, with D possibly matching TRBD1 (6 bases). Germline V gene sequence: CDR1 SEHNR, CDR2 FQNEAQ (reference sequence). The length of the CDR3 is 15 residues. The V end was cut by 5 bases, the J end by 0 bases, with 13 bases between. CDR3 in DNA: TGTGCCAGCAGCGCCCGGGACACCTTGAACACTGAAGCTTTCTTT. Translated: CASSARDTLNTEAFF.

The chain has TRBV7-9 and TRBJ1-2; D unresolved. The CDR3 has 13 amino acids. The V gene's germline CDR1 is SEHNR and CDR2 FQNEAQ (reference sequence). V lost 1 base, J lost 8 bases, and 11 bases lay in between. This chain's CDR3 is CASSLVPPGGYTF. CDR3 nucleotides: TGTGCCAGCAGCTTAGTCCCTCCGGGGGGCTACACCTTC.

The chain links TRBV5-1 to TRBJ2-1; TRBD1 aligns across 9 bases. CDR3 length equals 16 residues. With 4 bases clipped from V and 0 bases from J, the junction kept 5 bases outside the gene matches. The germline V gene encodes CDR1 SGHRS and CDR2 YFSETQ. The CDR3 DNA reads as TGCGCCAGCAGCCCGGGGACAGGGAGCTCCTACAATGAGCAGTTCTTC. This codes for CASSPGTGSSYNEQFF.

This chain links TRBV18 with TRBJ1-5, with TRBD1 identical over 9 bases. The CDR3 extends over 14 amino acids. The V gene's germline CDR1 is KGHSH and CDR2 LQKENI. The J segment lost 7 bases and the V segment lost 3 bases, leaving 4 bases of the junction unmatched. CDR3 sequence: CASSPGQGRQPQHF. The CDR3 DNA sequence: TGTGCCAGCTCACCCGGACAGGGGAGACAGCCCCAGCATTTT.

The chain joins TRBV7-2 to TRBJ2-1; D not certain. CDR1 and CDR2 from the germline V gene are SGHTA and FQGNSA. Trimming cost V 0 bases and J 15 bases, with 12 bases left between them. The CDR3 loop spans 12 amino acids. The DNA for the CDR3 is TGTGCCAGCAGCTTAGCGCTCGCCCCGGGGTTCTTC. Protein: CASSLALAPGFF.

The chain carries TRBV29-1 and TRBJ2-7, with TRBD1 identical over 11 bases. The DNA end is more similar to TRBJ2-5, so the J call may be wrong. The CDR3 spans 14 residues. CDR1 is SQVTM and CDR2 is ANQGSEA in the germline V gene. CDR3 coding DNA: TGCAGCACGCGAGCCGGGACAGGGGGGGAGACCCAGTACTTC. Translating gives CSTRAGTGGETQYF.

The chain is built from TRBV11-2 and TRBJ1-1; 10 bases agree with TRBD1. CDR1 and CDR2 from the germline V gene are SGHAT and FQNNGV. Trimming took 5 bases from V and 0 from J; bases not matched to a gene: 9. This CDR3 has 17 amino acids. CDR3 region: CASSPTFGQGVNTEAFF. DNA for the CDR3: TGTGCCAGCAGCCCGACGTTTGGACAGGGGGTGAACACTGAAGCTTTCTTT.

As to this clone: The junction shows a germline mismatch at one end, possibly a read error. This sequence joins TRBV4-1 and TRBJ2-6; D is possibly TRBD1 (5 bases). Germline values: CDR1 MGHRA, CDR2 YSYEKL. This CDR3 contains 18 residues. Here the CDR3 DNA reads TGCGCCAGCAGCCAAGACTCCATAGGGGTAGCTGGGGCCAACGGCCTGACTTTC. Translation: CASSQDSIGVAGANGLTF.

The chain carries TRBV5-1 and TRBJ1-6, with a possible D match to TRBD1 (6 bases). The CDR3 is 16 amino acids. V was trimmed by 5 bases and J by 4 bases, leaving 16 bases between them. In germline, CDR1 is SGHRS, CDR2 YFSETQ. The CDR3 region has the DNA TGCGCCAGCAGGTTGACCGGACAGAGATATAATTCACCCCTCCACTTT. As protein: CASRLTGQRYNSPLHF.

V is TRBV7-9 and J is TRBJ1-1; D perhaps matches TRBD1 (6 bases). Trimming stripped 2 bases from V and 5 bases from J, with 15 bases between. The CDR3 runs to 15 residues. Per the germline V gene, CDR1 is SEHNR and CDR2 is FQNEAQ (reference sequence). The DNA of the CDR3 is TGTGCCAGCAGCTTATCTCAGGGGCGGTGGACTGAAGCTTTCTTT. This translates into CASSLSQGRWTEAFF.

V and J are TRBV2 and TRBJ1-6; 7 bases map to TRBD1. V was clipped by 6 bases and J by 6 bases; unmatched bases: 5. Germline CDR1 SNHLY, CDR2 FYNNEI. This CDR3 has 14 residues. The CDR3 DNA follows: TGTGCCAGCAGGGAAACAGGGGTTAATTCACCCCTCCACTTT. This sequence encodes CASRETGVNSPLHF.

The rearrangement uses TRBV19 and TRBJ1-2; D possibly corresponds to TRBD1 (5 bases). CDR3 size: 13 residues. CDR1 LNHDA and CDR2 SQIVND come from the germline V gene (reference sequence). The CDR3 protein is CAGRDSYSYGYTF. The CDR3 DNA sequence: TGTGCAGGTCGAGACAGCTACAGCTATGGCTACACCTTC.

This clone came up a few times. The chain uses TRBV7-6 and TRBJ1-1; D remains unclear. CDR3 size: 13 residues. Germline CDR1 SGHVS, CDR2 FNYEAQ. Deletions cut 5 bases from V and 3 bases from J, with 10 bases between. The CDR3 sequence is CASSGGRDTEAFF. CDR3 sequence (DNA): TGTGCCAGCAGCGGAGGGAGGGACACTGAAGCTTTCTTT.

This clone came up a few times. The chain has TRBV5-6 and TRBJ2-7, with 10 bases fitting TRBD2. The germline gives CDR1 SGHDT, CDR2 YYEEEE. The CDR3 has 16 residues. V was pared by 2 bases and J by 5 bases, with 10 bases of the junction left unmatched. This chain's CDR3 is CASSFPSGSPGHEQYF. Here the CDR3 DNA reads TGTGCCAGCAGCTTCCCTAGCGGGAGTCCGGGCCACGAGCAGTACTTC. Together with reference TRBV5-6 and TRBJ2-7, the CDR3 gives the full variable domain: DAGVTQSPTHLIKTRGQQVTLRCSPKSGHDTVSWYQQALGQGPQFIFQYYEEEERQRGNFPDRFSGHQFPNYSSELNVNALLLGDSALYLCASSFPSGSPGHEQYFGPGTRLTVT.

This chain links TRBV7-3 with TRBJ2-1; 7 nucleotides align to TRBD1. The CDR3 is made up of 15 amino acids. The germline V gene has CDR1 SGHTA and CDR2 FQGTGA. Germline trimming cut 4 bases from V and 2 bases from J; bases unmatched to any gene: 5. The CDR3 loop is CASSSDRVAYNEQFF. For the CDR3, the DNA is TGTGCCAGCAGCTCCGACAGGGTCGCCTACAATGAGCAGTTCTTC.

The gene calls are TRBV18 and TRBJ1-4, with a tentative D call TRBD1 (5 bases). Trimming removed 0 bases at V and 6 bases at J, with 17 bases between. CDR3 length: 17 amino acids. Germline values: CDR1 KGHSH, CDR2 LQKENI. In nucleotides, the CDR3 is TGTGCCAGCTCACCACCGGAAGGGGCCCCGATGGATGAAAAACTGTTTTTT. Its protein is CASSPPEGAPMDEKLFF.

This chain connects TRBV18 to TRBJ1-1; a weak D match, TRBD1 (5 bases). The V end was cut by 5 bases, the J end by 3 bases, with 19 bases between. The CDR3 totals 16 residues. The germline V gene has CDR1 KGHSH and CDR2 LQKENI. CDR3 residues: CASSTGLWLGDTEAFF. CDR3 nucleotide sequence: TGTGCCAGCTCAACCGGGCTTTGGTTAGGGGACACTGAAGCTTTCTTT.

This clone appeared once. V and J are TRBV6-6 and TRBJ2-3; 9 bases agree with TRBD1. CDR1 is MNHNY, CDR2 SVGAGI, per germline (reference sequence). Unmatched junction bases numbered 7, after V lost 6 bases and J lost 0 bases. The CDR3 totals 16 residues. The CDR3 loop is CASSDPGTGSTDTQYF. The CDR3, as DNA: TGTGCCAGCAGCGACCCCGGGACAGGGAGCACAGATACGCAGTATTTT.

The chain joins TRBV28 to TRBJ2-1; perhaps TRBD1 as D (5 bases). The CDR3 contains 14 residues. V lost 2 bases and J 7 bases, leaving 12 bases between the germline ends. Per germline, CDR1 MDHEN and CDR2 SYDVKM. CDR3 residues: CASSLPDGANEQFF. The CDR3 nucleotides are TGTGCCAGCAGTTTACCGGATGGGGCTAATGAGCAGTTCTTC.

The CDR3 DNA reads TGCAGCGTCCACGAAGAGCGACTAGCGGTATACAATGAGCAGTTCTTC. This gives the protein CSVHEERLAVYNEQFF. This chain links TRBV29-1 with TRBJ2-1; 9 bases align to TRBD2. J was trimmed by 4 bases and V by 6 bases; bases with no gene match: 13. CDR3 size: 16 residues. Looked up from germline, CDR1 is SQVTM and CDR2 is ANQGSEA.